Described below is a single T cell receptor (beta chain) sequence and its context. Its antigen is undetermined. This specimen comes from a study of shared clonotypes between healthy human individuals. Study results and limitations: The naive CD4 repertoires of several donors were compared, and around 5% of clonotypes were shared. Richness estimates generally favored naive over memory subsets. Clonotypes shared by all four donors outscored non-shared clonotypes in generation probability.

Replicate sorted-subset PCRs were loaded with about 0.2 ug DNA, about 28,000 T cell genomes. Method: immunoSEQ multiplex PCR; TCRdb's copy keeps in-frame clones and lacks some. Of around 2,000,000 clones listed, roughly 94% are singletons. The CDR3 is 14 residues long. Sequenced sample: naive CD4+ T cells sorted from blood. The sample's subset: CD45RA+ positively selected. The chain couples TRBV21-1 to TRBJ2-7. TRBV21-1 is described as a pseudogene. The clonotype comes from a man aged 18 to 29 in good health. The CDR3 DNA reads as TGTGCCAGCAGCAAAGAAACCCGTGGGGACGAGCAGTACTTC. It encodes CASSKETRGDEQYF.